Listed here are 13 T cell receptor beta chains from one sample, sequenced in a study of cytomegalovirus exposure and HLA in healthy donors. PCR used 60 Vbeta primers and 13 Jbeta primers. The protocol was immunoSEQ multiplex PCR, while the TCRdb copy is restricted to in-frame clones and leaves out a portion. This table lists more than 50,000 clones. Sequenced: PBMCs. The receptors here all came from a man aged 45 to 65 in good health and CMV-seropositive.

The chain joins TRBV11-2 to TRBJ2-1; 9 bases match TRBD2. Germline loops: CDR1 SGHAT, CDR2 FQNNGV. V gave up 2 bases and J gave up 5 bases; unmatched junction bases: 4. The CDR3 has 15 amino acids. The CDR3 spells CASSLTGGGDNEQFF. The CDR3 nucleotides are TGTGCCAGCAGCTTAACGGGCGGGGGGGACAATGAGCAGTTCTTC. Complete variable domain (other parts from reference TRBV11-2 and TRBJ2-1): EAGVAQSPRYKIIEKRQSVAFWCNPISGHATLYWYQQILGQGPKLLIQFQNNGVVDDSQLPKDRFSAERLKGVDSTLKIQPAKLEDSAVYLCASSLTGGGDNEQFFGPGTRLTVL.

The chain combines TRBV29-1 with TRBJ1-1, with D possibly TRBD1 on 6 matching bases. This CDR3 is built from 12 residues. Looked up from germline, CDR1 is SQVTM and CDR2 is ANQGSEA. Trimming cost V 4 bases and J 4 bases, with 10 bases left between them. The CDR3 reads CSVVRGTTEAFF. The CDR3 DNA reads TGCAGCGTTGTGAGGGGGACCACTGAAGCTTTCTTT. Combining the CDR3 with reference TRBV29-1 and TRBJ1-1 gives the whole variable domain SAVISQKPSRDICQRGTSLTIQCQVDSQVTMMFWYRQQPGQSLTLIATANQGSEATYESGFVIDKFPISRPNLTFSTLTVSNMSPEDSSIYLCSVVRGTTEAFFGQGTRLTVV.

The V and J genes are TRBV6-6 and TRBJ2-7; 11 nucleotides align to TRBD1. Germline CDR1 MNHNY, CDR2 SVGAGI (reference sequence). J was trimmed by 5 bases and V by 6 bases; bases with no gene match: 12. The CDR3 length is 16 residues. This CDR3 is CASSDHPGTGGHEQYF. The CDR3 DNA reads TGTGCCAGCAGCGACCACCCCGGGACAGGGGGTCACGAGCAGTACTTC.

The chain has TRBV11-3 and TRBJ1-1, with D perhaps matching TRBD1 (5 bases). The germline V gene encodes CDR1 SGHNT and CDR2 YENEEA. The CDR3 length is 13 residues. Trimming removed 3 bases at V and 1 base at J, with 6 bases between. The CDR3 bases are TGTGCCAGCAGCTTTGGACAGAACACTGAAGCTTTCTTT. Its translation: CASSFGQNTEAFF.

V is TRBV5-1 and J is TRBJ2-7; 7 nucleotides align to TRBD2. Germline trimming cut 0 bases from V and 6 bases from J; bases unmatched to any gene: 9. The CDR3 extends over 15 amino acids. CDR1 is SGHRS and CDR2 is YFSETQ in the germline V gene. The CDR3 coding sequence is TGCGCCAGCAGCTTGGGAGCGGGGAGTAGGAGCGAGCAGTACTTC. Its protein product is CASSLGAGSRSEQYF.

The chain has TRBV11-1 and TRBJ2-2, with 13 bases aligning to TRBD2. CDR1 and CDR2 from the germline V gene are SGHAT and FQDESV (reference sequence). The ends lost 5 bases at V and 4 bases at J; junction bases unmatched: 13. There are 19 residues in the CDR3. This chain's CDR3 is CASSGPKLAGGPGTGELFF. CDR3 coding DNA: TGTGCCAGCAGCGGTCCCAAACTAGCGGGAGGGCCGGGCACCGGGGAGCTGTTTTTT.

V usage is TRBV28 and J usage is TRBJ2-2; 7 bases map to TRBD1. The CDR3 has 14 residues. The trim removed 5 bases at V and 4 bases at J, leaving 4 bases unmatched. Per germline, CDR1 MDHEN and CDR2 SYDVKM. The CDR3: CASSPRTGTGELFF. Written as DNA, the CDR3 is TGTGCCAGCAGTCCCAGGACAGGCACCGGGGAGCTGTTTTTT.

The rearrangement joins TRBV7-3 to TRBJ2-3; 10 bases map to TRBD2. The CDR3 consists of 17 residues. In germline, CDR1 is SGHTA, CDR2 FQGTGA. The junction had 13 bases not matched to a gene; V was cut back by 4 bases and J by 6 bases. CDR3 bases: TGTGCCAGCAGCTACTTTTCTAGCGGGGGCCCCCGGGATACGCAGTATTTT. Protein product: CASSYFSSGGPRDTQYF. Full variable domain (rest looked up from reference TRBV7-3 and TRBJ2-3): GAGVSQTPSNKVTEKGKYVELRCDPISGHTALYWYRQSLGQGPEFLIYFQGTGAADDSGLPNDRFFAVRPEGSVSTLKIQRTERGDSAVYLCASSYFSSGGPRDTQYFGPGTRLTVL.

V is TRBV5-4 and J is TRBJ2-1, with 7 positions matching TRBD2. Trimming took 0 bases from V and 4 from J; bases not matched to a gene: 7. The CDR3 spans 16 residues. Germline-derived CDR1 and CDR2 are SGHNT and YYREEE (reference sequence). The CDR3 region is CASSLAGSGPYNEQFF. In nucleotides, the CDR3 is TGTGCCAGCAGCTTGGCCGGTAGCGGGCCTTACAATGAGCAGTTCTTC.

This rearrangement joins TRBV7-2 to TRBJ1-1; no clear D. This CDR3 comprises 15 residues. Germline V lookup: CDR1 SGHTA, CDR2 FQGNSA. The V and J ends lost 5 bases and 1 base respectively, with 14 bases between them. Here the CDR3 DNA reads TGTGCCAGCAGCGCCACGTCTATAACGAACACTGAAGCTTTCTTT. Encoded protein: CASSATSITNTEAFF.

The V and J genes are TRBV4-3 and TRBJ2-1, with 16 positions matching TRBD2. Per germline, CDR1 LGHNA and CDR2 YSLEER. V gave up 4 bases and J gave up 6 bases; unmatched junction bases: 9. The CDR3 is 18 amino acids. CDR3 sequence: CASSLYRGTSGRGNEQFF. CDR3 nucleotides: TGCGCCAGCAGCCTTTACCGGGGGACTAGCGGGAGGGGCAATGAGCAGTTCTTC.

The chain's CDR3 is CASSLGTAQRGETQYF. CDR3 nucleotide sequence: TGTGCCAGCAGCCTAGGGACAGCCCAAAGGGGAGAGACCCAGTACTTC. The chain is built from TRBV5-4 and TRBJ2-5; 7 bases are a match to TRBD1. The CDR3 loop spans 16 amino acids. Germline CDR1 and CDR2: SGHNT and YYREEE (reference sequence). The trim removed 4 bases at V and 4 bases at J, leaving 13 bases unmatched.

The chain combines TRBV5-1 with TRBJ2-1, with 10 bases aligning to TRBD2. From germline, CDR1 is SGHRS and CDR2 YFSETQ. The J segment lost 0 bases and the V segment lost 7 bases, leaving 4 bases of the junction unmatched. The CDR3 covers 15 residues. The CDR3 DNA sequence: TGCGCCAGCCAAAGCGGGGGGGGCTCCTACAATGAGCAGTTCTTC. Its protein product is CASQSGGGSYNEQFF.